The clone carrying this T cell receptor beta chain was observed a handful of times. The antigen remains unidentified. The sample belongs to a study of beta chain features in type 1 diabetes. The whole isolated RNA underwent reverse transcription, so sequencing captured expressed TCRB transcripts. Some clones are missing from TCRdb's copy, which holds only in-frame ones; the method was immunoSEQ multiplex PCR. The sample carries hundreds of thousands of clones, roughly 13% recorded once. Whole-study findings and limits: Any role of HLA type in TCRB rearrangement remained unresolved here. There was a moderate but significant shortening of TCRB CDR3s in all four CD4+ subsets of Type 1 diabetes patients. Junctions at VDJ sites from type 1 diabetes patients had fewer insertions and more deletions.

Trimming stripped 3 bases from V and 0 bases from J, with 14 bases between. There are 16 residues in the CDR3. The germline V gene encodes CDR1 SGHTA and CDR2 FQGNSA. This TCR was sampled from a man aged 18 to 29 with type 1 diabetes. The V call is TRBV7-2, the J call TRBJ1-1; D remains ambiguous. Sequenced sample: naive CD4+ T cells from blood. CDR3: CASSLPTKALNTEAFF. DNA of the CDR3: TGTGCCAGCAGCTTGCCGACTAAAGCATTGAACACTGAAGCTTTCTTT.